Sequencing of this T cell receptor (beta chain) was carried out in a study of T cell responses to AZD1222 COVID-19 vaccine. The study, taken as a whole, reports: Spike-specific TCR breadth and depth both grew after two AZD1222 doses. Baseline serostatus was positive in only six AZD1222 recipients.

Concerning this clone: Its antigen is unknown.

This table comes from immunoSEQ multiplex PCR, and its TCRdb copy is limited to in-frame clones, with some not included. The table records 150,000 or so clones, over 90% of them present only once. V trimming: 3 bases; J trimming: 5 bases; junction bases outside the gene matches: 13. The length of the CDR3 is 17 residues. CDR1 KGHDR and CDR2 SFDVKD come from the germline V gene. The rearrangement joins TRBV24-1 to TRBJ2-5; 8 nucleotides align to TRBD1. The sample was peripheral blood, taken 28 days after the second AZD1222 dose. The TCR originated in an adult who received the AZD1222 COVID-19 vaccine. The CDR3 region has the DNA TGTGCCACCAGTGATCCCGGGACAGGAGGGGGTCTGGAGACCCAGTACTTC. This sequence encodes CATSDPGTGGGLETQYF.